The 18 T cell receptor beta chains presented below share a single source sample, sequenced in a study of CD8+CD57+ T cells in acquired aplastic anemia. CDR3 and TCR beta VDJ profiling relied on genomic DNA as the template. MiXCR, run by TCRdb on the reads, gives a single entry per CDR3 protein. This sample has 110,000 or so distinct CDR3 sequences, with roughly 51% found just once. The sample taken for sequencing was sorted CD4+, CD8+, or CD8+CD57+ T cells (not recorded which) from PBMCs. The receptors stem from a human donor in good health, serving as a control.

The chain uses TRBV20-1 and TRBJ2-3; TRBD1 or TRBD2 may be the D gene (5 bases each). V was trimmed by 7 bases and J by 1 base, leaving 12 bases between them. This CDR3 has 13 amino acids. Germline CDR1 reads DFQATT; CDR2 reads SNEGSKA (reference sequence). The CDR3 DNA reads as TGCAGTGTCAGGGACGGGGGCACAGATACGCAGTATTTT. Its protein product is CSVRDGGTDTQYF.

This clonotype has just one count. The gene calls are TRBV7-9 and TRBJ2-3; D possibly matches TRBD1 or TRBD2 (6 bases each). Germline V CDR1 and CDR2: SEHNR, FQNEAQ (reference sequence). V lost 7 bases and J 7 bases, leaving 12 bases between the germline ends. The CDR3 runs 12 residues. The CDR3 reads CASTGDSYTQYF. CDR3 DNA sequence: TGTGCCAGCACAGGGGACTCATATACGCAGTATTTT.

This clonotype was counted once. The rearrangement links TRBV5-1 to TRBJ1-1; unclear D gene. The CDR3 totals 13 residues. Germline-derived CDR1 and CDR2 are SGHRS and YFSETQ. The V end was cut by 8 bases, the J end by 0 bases, with 11 bases between. The CDR3 is CASRRVMNTEAFF. CDR3 DNA sequence: TGCGCCAGTAGGCGGGTCATGAACACTGAAGCTTTCTTT. The full variable domain, its missing parts supplied by reference TRBV5-1 and TRBJ1-1, is KAGVTQTPRYLIKTRGQQVTLSCSPISGHRSVSWYQQTPGQGLQFLFEYFSETQRNKGNFPGRFSGRQFSNSRSEMNVSTLELGDSALYLCASRRVMNTEAFFGQGTRLTVV.

The rearrangement uses TRBV15 and TRBJ1-2; D call uncertain. The CDR3 has 14 amino acids. In germline, CDR1 is LNHNV, CDR2 YYDKDF (reference sequence). Trimming took off 1 base at V and 2 bases at J, with 8 bases between the two ends. The CDR3 reads CATSRVAENYGYTF. CDR3 in DNA: TGTGCCACCAGCAGAGTGGCCGAGAACTATGGCTACACCTTC.

The chain recombines TRBV29-1 with TRBJ1-1; the match to TRBD1 covers 9 bases. The germline V gene has CDR1 SQVTM and CDR2 ANQGSEA. The CDR3 totals 11 residues. V was clipped by 3 bases and J by 11 bases; unmatched bases: 4. CDR3 DNA: TGCAGCGTTGATTGGACAGGGGTCGCTTTCTTT. Amino acids: CSVDWTGVAFF.

This clonotype was recorded many times. The chain links TRBV12-3 or TRBV12-4 to TRBJ2-5; D perhaps matches TRBD1 (6 bases). The germline V and J ends were trimmed by 6 bases and 5 bases, with 13 bases remaining between them. There are 13 residues in the CDR3. Here the CDR3 DNA reads TGTGCCAGCAGCCGACTGGGGGCGGAGACCCAGTACTTC. It specifies CASSRLGAETQYF.

This clonotype was observed many times. The rearrangement joins TRBV12-3 or TRBV12-4 to TRBJ1-1; D unresolved. V was pared by 5 bases and J by 0 bases, with 4 bases between. This CDR3 contains 12 residues. CDR3 sequence: CASSAVNTEAFF. In DNA, the CDR3 is TGTGCCAGCAGTGCCGTGAACACTGAAGCTTTCTTT.

This clonotype was counted at least ten times. V is TRBV20-1 and J is TRBJ2-7; TRBD1 matches 10 bases. In germline, CDR1 is DFQATT, CDR2 SNEGSKA (reference sequence). This CDR3 is built from 13 residues. Trimming at V came to 6 bases and at J to 4 bases, leaving 6 bases not matched to a gene. CDR3 nucleotide sequence: TGCAGTGCCGAGACAGGGGGCAATTACGAGCAGTACTTC. Encoded protein: CSAETGGNYEQYF.

The rearrangement joins TRBV12-3 or TRBV12-4 to TRBJ2-4, with 8 bases fitting TRBD1. With V trimmed by 6 bases and J by 0 bases, 4 bases remained unmatched. This CDR3 has 15 residues. The CDR3 sequence is CASRRTGGAKNIQYF. CDR3 nucleotides: TGTGCCAGCAGGCGAACAGGGGGAGCCAAAAACATTCAGTACTTC.

There are many counts of this clonotype. The chain couples TRBV12-3 or TRBV12-4 to TRBJ2-5; TRBD1 matches 7 bases. Trimming at V came to 6 bases and at J to 1 base, leaving 5 bases not matched to a gene. This CDR3 has 14 residues. CDR3 sequence: CASSSGQLQETQYF. The CDR3 DNA is TGTGCCAGCAGCTCGGGACAGCTCCAAGAGACCCAGTACTTC.

The rearrangement uses TRBV4-2 and TRBJ2-1; 14 bases agree with TRBD2. Germline-derived CDR1 and CDR2 are LGHNA and YNFKEQ. V shed 7 bases and J 5 bases; nucleotides not matched to a gene: 10. This CDR3 has 17 residues. As DNA, the CDR3 is TGTGCCAGCACCCCCGAACCGGGACTAGCGGGGGACAATGAGCAGTTCTTC. Protein sequence: CASTPEPGLAGDNEQFF.

As for this clonotype: In this CDR3 the conserved last residue, phenylalanine or tryptophan, is missing, so a read error is likely. V and J are TRBV29-1 and TRBJ2-7; D is perhaps TRBD2 (5 bases). Looked up from germline, CDR1 is SQVTM and CDR2 is ANQGSEA. This CDR3 region has 12 residues. With 4 bases removed from V and 3 bases from J, the gap between germline ends came to 10 bases. CDR3 coding DNA: TGCAGCGTTGCCGGGGAAAACTACGAGCAGTACCTC. Protein: CSVAGENYEQYL.

The chain is built from TRBV25-1 and TRBJ2-7; D may be TRBD1 or TRBD2 (7 bases each). Germline V gives CDR1 MGHDK, CDR2 SYGVNS. Trimming cost V 4 bases and J 0 bases, with 19 bases left between them. The CDR3 has 17 amino acids. This CDR3 reads CASSGGGRGIRSYEQYF. The CDR3 DNA reads TGTGCCAGCAGTGGGGGGGGCAGGGGGATTCGCTCCTACGAGCAGTACTTC.

The V call is TRBV12-3 or TRBV12-4, the J call TRBJ1-2; a possible D gene is TRBD1 (6 bases). This CDR3 has 15 residues. The V end lost 1 base, the J end lost 4 bases, and 13 bases lay between the germline ends. CDR3 loop: CASSLEGGRGYGYTF. The CDR3 region has the DNA TGTGCCAGCAGTTTAGAGGGGGGGAGAGGCTATGGCTACACCTTC.

This clonotype appeared a single time. This chain connects TRBV7-8 to TRBJ1-1; the D gene is possibly TRBD1 (5 bases). The CDR3 spans 13 residues. Trimming removed 8 bases from V and 0 bases from J, with 10 bases in between. Germline assignment: CDR1 SGHVS and CDR2 FQNEAQ. The CDR3 region has the DNA TGTGCCAGCGGGGGGGGATTGAACACTGAAGCTTTCTTT. This encodes CASGGGLNTEAFF.

This clonotype was picked up many times. In DNA, the CDR3 is TGCAGTGCTGACCCGGGTTCGGCGGGGGCTTTCTTT. Amino acid sequence: CSADPGSAGAFF. This chain connects TRBV20-1 to TRBJ1-1; D not certain. Trimming stripped 5 bases from V and 11 bases from J, with 18 bases between. This CDR3 spans 12 amino acids. Germline CDR1 and CDR2: DFQATT and SNEGSKA (reference sequence).

A few counts support this clonotype. The CDR3 ends on some other residue instead of the conserved phenylalanine or tryptophan, so this is likely a read error. This chain joins TRBV5-5 and TRBJ2-3, with D possibly matching TRBD1 (5 bases). CDR1 is SGHKS and CDR2 is YYEKEE in the germline V gene (reference sequence). Trimming left V 4 bases short and J 0 bases short, with 12 bases between. This CDR3 is built from 15 residues. CDR3 bases: TGTGCCAGCAGCCCAGGGTGGACAAGCACAGATACGCAGTATTAT. Residues: CASSPGWTSTDTQYY.

This chain connects TRBV29-1 to TRBJ2-1; TRBD1 aligns across 9 bases. CDR1 and CDR2 from the germline V gene are SQVTM and ANQGSEA. The CDR3 is 12 residues long. The ends lost 8 bases at V and 5 bases at J; junction bases unmatched: 4. CDR3 sequence reads: CSTRTGDNEQFF. The CDR3 DNA reads as TGCAGCACACGGACAGGGGACAATGAGCAGTTCTTC.